This TCR beta chain was captured in a study of PD-L1 blockade in urothelial cancer. Looking at the study overall: Blood was evaluated 3 weeks (second dose) and 6 weeks after therapy began. The study, taken as a whole, reports: Pretreatment blood TCR clonality under the median forecast improved survival.

This clone was detected a few times. No antigen is known for it. Time point noted: pretreatment peripheral blood. V gave up 3 bases and J gave up 6 bases, with 9 bases separating them. CDR3 length equals 13 residues. Germline lookup yields CDR1 SGHVS and CDR2 FQNEAQ. Every PCR was spiked with synthetic TCR analog templates. Repertoires were generated with immunoSEQ multiplex PCR, while TCRdb's copy carries only in-frame clones and drops some. Altogether roughly 50,000 clones are present, 75% being singletons, with the ten largest covering about 4.1%. Sequenced material: PBMCs, taken around atezolizumab (anti-PD-L1) treatment. The V gene is TRBV7-8, the J gene TRBJ2-4, with a weak D call TRBD2 (5 bases). This sequence was found in a man between 65 and 85 years old with urothelial cancer. The CDR3 reads CASSLTGINIQYF. In nucleotides, the CDR3 is TGTGCCAGCAGCTTGACGGGAATAAACATTCAGTACTTC.